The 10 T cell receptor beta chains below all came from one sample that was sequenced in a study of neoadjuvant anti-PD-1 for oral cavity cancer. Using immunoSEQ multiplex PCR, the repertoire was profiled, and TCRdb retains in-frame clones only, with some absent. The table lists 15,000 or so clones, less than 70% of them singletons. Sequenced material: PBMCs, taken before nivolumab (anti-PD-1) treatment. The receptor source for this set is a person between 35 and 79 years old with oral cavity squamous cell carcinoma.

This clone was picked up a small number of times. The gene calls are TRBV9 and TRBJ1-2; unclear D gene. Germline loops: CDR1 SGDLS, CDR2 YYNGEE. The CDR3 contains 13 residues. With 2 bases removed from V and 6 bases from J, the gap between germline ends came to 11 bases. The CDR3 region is CASSVRQEHGYTF. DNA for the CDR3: TGTGCCAGCAGCGTCCGCCAGGAACATGGCTACACCTTC.

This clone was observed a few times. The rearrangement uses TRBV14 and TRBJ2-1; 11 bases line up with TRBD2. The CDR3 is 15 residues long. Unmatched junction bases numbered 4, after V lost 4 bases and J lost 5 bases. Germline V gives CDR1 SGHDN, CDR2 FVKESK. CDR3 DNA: TGTGCCAGCAGCCTAGCGGGAGGGACGAACAATGAGCAGTTCTTC. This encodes CASSLAGGTNNEQFF.

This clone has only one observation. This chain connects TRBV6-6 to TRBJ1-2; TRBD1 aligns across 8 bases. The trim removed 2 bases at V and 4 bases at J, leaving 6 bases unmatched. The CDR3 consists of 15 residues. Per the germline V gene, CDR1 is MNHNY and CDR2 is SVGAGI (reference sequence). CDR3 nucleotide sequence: TGTGCCAGCAGTTACCAGCAGGGGGCTTCCTATGGCTACACCTTC. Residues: CASSYQQGASYGYTF.

DNA for the CDR3: TGCAGTGCTAGAGTAGGCGAGACCCAGTACTTC. Translated, it gives CSARVGETQYF. This chain joins TRBV20-1 and TRBJ2-5; D not resolved. The V gene lost 1 base and the J gene lost 5 bases, with 5 bases spanning the gap. The germline gives CDR1 DFQATT, CDR2 SNEGSKA (reference sequence). The CDR3 sequence is 11 residues long.

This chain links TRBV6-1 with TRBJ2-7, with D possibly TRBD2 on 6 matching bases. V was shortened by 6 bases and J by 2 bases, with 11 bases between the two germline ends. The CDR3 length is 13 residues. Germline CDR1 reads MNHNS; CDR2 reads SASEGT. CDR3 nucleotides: TGTGCCAGCAGCAAGGAGGGACCCTACGAGCAGTACTTC. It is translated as CASSKEGPYEQYF.

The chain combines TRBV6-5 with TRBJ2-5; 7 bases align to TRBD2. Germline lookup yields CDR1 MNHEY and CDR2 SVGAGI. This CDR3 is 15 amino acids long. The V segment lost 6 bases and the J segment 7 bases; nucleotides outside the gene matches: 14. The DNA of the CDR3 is TGTGCCAGCAGGCCAACTTTTACTAGCGCGGGGACCCAGTACTTC. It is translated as CASRPTFTSAGTQYF.

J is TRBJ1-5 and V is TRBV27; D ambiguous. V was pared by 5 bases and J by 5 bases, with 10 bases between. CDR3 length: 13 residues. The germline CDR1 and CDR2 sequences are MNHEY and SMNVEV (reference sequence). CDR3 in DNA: TGTGCCAGCAGTCTCTGGCTGGATCAGCCCCAGCATTTT. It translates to CASSLWLDQPQHF.

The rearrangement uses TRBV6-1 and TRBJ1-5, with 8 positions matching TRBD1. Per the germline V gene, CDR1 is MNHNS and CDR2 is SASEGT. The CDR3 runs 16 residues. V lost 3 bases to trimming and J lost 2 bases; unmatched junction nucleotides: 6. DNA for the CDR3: TGTGCCAGCAGTGATCCCTCAGGGGGCGGCAATCAGCCCCAGCATTTT. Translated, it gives CASSDPSGGGNQPQHF.

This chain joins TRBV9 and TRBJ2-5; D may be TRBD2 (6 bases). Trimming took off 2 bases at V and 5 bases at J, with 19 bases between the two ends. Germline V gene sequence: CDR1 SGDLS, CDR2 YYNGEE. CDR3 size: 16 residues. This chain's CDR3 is CASSVASDHSWETQYF. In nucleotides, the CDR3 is TGTGCCAGCAGCGTGGCTAGCGACCATTCGTGGGAGACCCAGTACTTC.

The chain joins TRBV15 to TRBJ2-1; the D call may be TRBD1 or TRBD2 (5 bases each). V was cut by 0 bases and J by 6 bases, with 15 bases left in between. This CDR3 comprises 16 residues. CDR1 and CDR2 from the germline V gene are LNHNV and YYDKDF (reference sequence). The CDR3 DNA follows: TGTGCCACCAGCAGAGAAACCGGGACCGTACTCAATGAGCAGTTCTTC. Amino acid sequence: CATSRETGTVLNEQFF. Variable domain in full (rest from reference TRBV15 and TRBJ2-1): DAMVIQNPRYQVTQFGKPVTLSCSQTLNHNVMYWYQQKSSQAPKLLFHYYDKDFNNEADTPDNFQSRRPNTSFCFLDIRSPGLGDTAMYLCATSRETGTVLNEQFFGPGTRLTVL.